One sample yielded the 20 T cell receptor beta chains listed below, sequenced in a study of T cell responses to AZD1222 COVID-19 vaccine. Some clones are missing from TCRdb's copy, which holds only in-frame ones; the method was immunoSEQ multiplex PCR. Here the sample spans about 140,000 clones, roughly 92% being singletons. The sample here was peripheral blood, taken on day 0 of AZD1222 vaccination. Receptor source: an adult in good health.

This chain uses TRBV28 with TRBJ2-5; D is unclear. Germline CDR1 is MDHEN and CDR2 is SYDVKM. The V end was cut by 3 bases, the J end by 10 bases, with 9 bases between. CDR3 length: 11 amino acids. In nucleotides, the CDR3 is TGTGCCAGCAGTTTTAAACGTGACCAGTACTTC. Translation gives CASSFKRDQYF.

The rearrangement links TRBV6-1 to TRBJ2-5, with D possibly being TRBD2 (5 bases). This CDR3 is 13 amino acids long. In germline, CDR1 is MNHNS, CDR2 SASEGT. Trimming stripped 2 bases from V and 5 bases from J, with 9 bases between. The CDR3 is CASSEWRGETQYF. The CDR3 DNA reads as TGTGCCAGCAGTGAATGGAGAGGGGAGACCCAGTACTTC.

The chain has TRBV28 and TRBJ1-1; D perhaps matches TRBD1 (6 bases). The CDR3 loop spans 13 amino acids. V lost 3 bases, J lost 1 base, and 6 bases lay in between. Per the germline V gene, CDR1 is MDHEN and CDR2 is SYDVKM. CDR3 nucleotide sequence: TGTGCCAGCAGTTTGGACAGGAACACTGAAGCTTTCTTT. Protein: CASSLDRNTEAFF.

The genes are TRBV7-9 and TRBJ2-1; D is perhaps TRBD2 (7 bases). The CDR3 runs 11 residues. Trimming took 5 bases from V and 11 from J, leaving 10 bases between them. Looked up from germline, CDR1 is SEHNR and CDR2 is FQNEAQ (reference sequence). CDR3 residues: CASSAGGQQFF. The CDR3 nucleotides are TGTGCCAGCAGCGCCGGGGGGCAGCAGTTCTTC.

The table lists this clone with a count of one. The genes are TRBV13 and TRBJ1-1; unclear D gene. The CDR3 has 15 amino acids. The germline V gene encodes CDR1 PRHDT and CDR2 FYEKMQ (reference sequence). Trimming shortened V by 2 bases and J by 0 bases, and 10 bases separated the two germline ends. The CDR3 DNA is TGTGCCAGCAGCTTACGGGTCAGATTGAACACTGAAGCTTTCTTT. This codes for CASSLRVRLNTEAFF. The full variable domain, completed using reference TRBV13 and TRBJ1-1, is AAGVIQSPRHLIKEKRETATLKCYPIPRHDTVYWYQQGPGQDPQFLISFYEKMQSDKGSIPDRFSAQQFSDYHSELNMSSLELGDSALYFCASSLRVRLNTEAFFGQGTRLTVV.

The chain carries TRBV18 and TRBJ1-1; D call uncertain. The V end was cut by 3 bases, the J end by 4 bases, with 15 bases between. Germline loops: CDR1 KGHSH, CDR2 LQKENI. CDR3 size: 15 residues. The CDR3 nucleotides read TGTGCCAGCTCACCTCCTACATTAGGAAGCACTGAAGCTTTCTTT. This translates into CASSPPTLGSTEAFF. Supplemented by reference TRBV18 and TRBJ1-1, the full variable domain reads NAGVMQNPRHLVRRRGQEARLRCSPMKGHSHVYWYRQLPEEGLKFMVYLQKENIIDESGMPKERFSAEFPKEGPSILRIQQVVRGDSAAYFCASSPPTLGSTEAFFGQGTRLTVV.

The chain's CDR3 is CASSLDRRIYNEQFF. DNA of the CDR3: TGTGCCAGCAGTTTGGACAGGAGAATCTACAATGAGCAGTTCTTC. The J gene is TRBJ2-1, the V gene TRBV28; 7 bases are shared with TRBD1. This CDR3 has 15 amino acids. Trimming at V came to 3 bases and at J to 3 bases, leaving 5 bases not matched to a gene. Per the germline V gene, CDR1 is MDHEN and CDR2 is SYDVKM. Complete variable domain (other parts from reference TRBV28 and TRBJ2-1): DVKVTQSSRYLVKRTGEKVFLECVQDMDHENMFWYRQDPGLGLRLIYFSYDVKMKEKGDIPEGYSVSREKKERFSLILESASTNQTSMYLCASSLDRRIYNEQFFGPGTRLTVL.

The chain carries TRBV3-1 (or the pseudogene TRBV3-2) and TRBJ1-5; no clear D gene. The CDR3 length is 13 residues. Trimming left V 1 base short and J 7 bases short, with 8 bases between. Germline V gives CDR1 LGHDT, CDR2 YNNKEL (reference sequence). CDR3 in DNA: TGTGCCAGCAGCCAAGGGGGAGACCAGCCCCAGCATTTT. Translating it yields CASSQGGDQPQHF.

This chain uses TRBV5-1 with TRBJ2-3; D is possibly TRBD2 (6 bases). V was cut by 4 bases and J by 0 bases, with 12 bases left in between. Germline CDR1 reads SGHRS; CDR2 reads YFSETQ. The CDR3 is 15 amino acids. The CDR3 DNA sequence: TGCGCCAGCAGCCTACCCGGGACTAGCACAGATACGCAGTATTTT. It encodes CASSLPGTSTDTQYF. The whole variable domain, filled in from reference TRBV5-1 and TRBJ2-3, reads KAGVTQTPRYLIKTRGQQVTLSCSPISGHRSVSWYQQTPGQGLQFLFEYFSETQRNKGNFPGRFSGRQFSNSRSEMNVSTLELGDSALYLCASSLPGTSTDTQYFGPGTRLTVL.

This rearrangement joins TRBV5-5 to TRBJ2-7; no clear D gene. V was trimmed by 3 bases and J by 3 bases, leaving 19 bases between them. CDR3 length: 16 residues. Germline lookup yields CDR1 SGHKS and CDR2 YYEKEE (reference sequence). CDR3 DNA: TGTGCCAGCAGCTCCGACCTTCTGGTGGTGAGCTACGAGCAGTACTTC. Protein: CASSSDLLVVSYEQYF.

This chain uses TRBV6-5 with TRBJ1-2; D unclear. The CDR3 totals 14 residues. CDR1 and CDR2 from the germline V gene are MNHEY and SVGAGI. V was shortened by 6 bases and J by 8 bases, with 19 bases between the two germline ends. The CDR3 loop reads CASSYGPAGRGYTF. CDR3 DNA sequence: TGTGCCAGCAGCTACGGTCCAGCCGGACGCGGCTACACCTTC.

This rearrangement joins TRBV24-1 to TRBJ2-1, with D possibly matching TRBD1 (6 bases). Trimming took 1 base from V and 4 from J, leaving 13 bases between them. Germline V gene sequence: CDR1 KGHDR, CDR2 SFDVKD. The CDR3 covers 16 residues. The CDR3 reads CATSDLQGGLYNEQFF. CDR3 DNA: TGTGCCACCAGTGATTTACAGGGTGGCCTTTACAATGAGCAGTTCTTC.

The rearrangement links TRBV2 to TRBJ1-4; D gene unclear. The CDR3 runs to 12 residues. The germline V and J ends were trimmed by 0 bases and 5 bases, with 1 base remaining between them. CDR1 and CDR2 (germline): SNHLY, FYNNEI. In DNA form, the CDR3 reads TGTGCCAGCAGTGAAGCAAATGAAAAACTGTTTTTT. Encoded protein: CASSEANEKLFF. Full variable domain (missing parts from reference TRBV2 and TRBJ1-4): EPEVTQTPSHQVTQMGQEVILRCVPISNHLYFYWYRQILGQKVEFLVSFYNNEISEKSEIFDDQFSVERPDGSNFTLKIRSTKLEDSAMYFCASSEANEKLFFGSGTQLSVL.

The J gene is TRBJ1-5, the V gene TRBV2, with D possibly matching TRBD1 (6 bases). V lost 6 bases, J lost 0 bases, and 12 bases lay in between. The CDR3 sequence is 15 residues long. CDR1 is SNHLY, CDR2 FYNNEI, per germline. CDR3 loop: CASRYRDNSNQPQHF. The CDR3 DNA reads TGTGCCAGCAGGTACCGGGACAATAGCAATCAGCCCCAGCATTTT. Full variable domain (missing parts from reference TRBV2 and TRBJ1-5): EPEVTQTPSHQVTQMGQEVILRCVPISNHLYFYWYRQILGQKVEFLVSFYNNEISEKSEIFDDQFSVERPDGSNFTLKIRSTKLEDSAMYFCASRYRDNSNQPQHFGDGTRLSIL.

The rearrangement joins TRBV19 to TRBJ2-4; 8 nucleotides agree with TRBD1. The trim removed 4 bases at V and 3 bases at J, leaving 8 bases unmatched. This CDR3 spans 16 amino acids. Per germline, CDR1 LNHDA and CDR2 SQIVND (reference sequence). Here the CDR3 reads CASSTPTGAGKNIQYF. The CDR3 DNA reads TGTGCCAGTAGTACTCCGACAGGGGCCGGCAAAAACATTCAGTACTTC. Combining the CDR3 with reference TRBV19 and TRBJ2-4 gives the whole variable domain DGGITQSPKYLFRKEGQNVTLSCEQNLNHDAMYWYRQDPGQGLRLIYYSQIVNDFQKGDIAEGYSVSREKKESFPLTVTSAQKNPTAFYLCASSTPTGAGKNIQYFGAGTRLSVL.

This clone has just one count. J is TRBJ1-1 and V is TRBV6-4, with a weak D call TRBD1 (5 bases). The V gene's germline CDR1 is MRHNA and CDR2 SNTAGT. The CDR3 extends over 13 amino acids. V was trimmed by 8 bases and J by 4 bases, leaving 14 bases between them. The CDR3 region has the DNA TGTGCCAGCCGGGCGGGACCCTTCACTGAAGCTTTCTTT. Translated: CASRAGPFTEAFF.

This sequence joins TRBV13 and TRBJ1-1, with D unclear. CDR1 and CDR2 from the germline V gene are PRHDT and FYEKMQ (reference sequence). With 5 bases removed from V and 0 bases from J, the gap between germline ends came to 13 bases. There are 15 residues in the CDR3. CDR3 nucleotide sequence: TGTGCCAGCAGCATCGGAACAATAATGAACACTGAAGCTTTCTTT. It specifies CASSIGTIMNTEAFF.

V usage is TRBV11-1 and J usage is TRBJ1-3; 9 nucleotides match TRBD1. Germline values: CDR1 SGHAT, CDR2 FQDESV (reference sequence). With V trimmed by 6 bases and J by 5 bases, 8 bases remained unmatched. The CDR3 runs 15 residues. The CDR3 spells CASSPRTGARNTIYF. For the CDR3, the DNA is TGTGCCAGCAGTCCACGGACAGGGGCGAGAAACACCATATATTTT.

This clone was detected only once. This chain connects TRBV9 to TRBJ2-1; D not resolved. This CDR3 contains 12 residues. Germline V lookup: CDR1 SGDLS, CDR2 YYNGEE. Trimming cost V 6 bases and J 5 bases, with 9 bases left between them. In DNA form, the CDR3 reads TGTGCCAGCACCGATCAGGACAATGAGCAGTTCTTC. Its translation: CASTDQDNEQFF.

The chain is built from TRBV5-1 and TRBJ2-7; 12 bases match TRBD2. The CDR3 extends over 14 amino acids. V lost 0 bases to trimming and J lost 6 bases; unmatched junction nucleotides: 1. From germline, CDR1 is SGHRS and CDR2 YFSETQ. The CDR3, as DNA: TGCGCCAGCAGCTTGGTACTAGCGGGAGGCGAGCAGTACTTC. This gives the protein CASSLVLAGGEQYF.